This TCR beta chain was captured in a study of Ad26.COV2.S vaccination and SARS-CoV-2 variants. Overall study context: Trial arm assignment for the donor was COV1001 Ad26.COV2.S.

Measured with immunoSEQ multiplex PCR; TCRdb has only the in-frame clones, and not every one. Among about 410,000 clones listed, more than 85% were seen once. This clone was seen more than once but under ten times. Different DNA sequences within this sample yield the same CDR3. Treatment here: 15 to 20 received Ad26.COV2.S at low or high dose, single or two shots; five or six received placebo; per-sample allocation not given. Material that was analyzed had been drawn on day 63 after the first vaccine or placebo injection. Its platform was an Ad26 vector, and its expressed antigen was Wuhan-strain SARS-CoV-2 spike. This CDR3 is built from 11 residues. Per germline, CDR1 DFQATT and CDR2 SNEGSKA (reference sequence). With 1 base clipped from V and 7 bases from J, the junction kept 0 bases outside the gene matches.

The clonotype originates from a person aged 18-60 years who received the Ad26.COV2.S COVID-19 vaccine or a placebo. The chain couples TRBV20-1 to TRBJ1-1; 7 bases align to TRBD1. The material sequenced was peripheral blood, taken in a trial of Ad26.COV2.S vaccine versus placebo. The CDR3 sequence is CSARGQGEAFF. CDR3 sequence (DNA): TGCAGTGCTAGAGGACAGGGTGAAGCTTTCTTT.